This T cell receptor beta chain was found in a study of neoadjuvant anti-PD-1 for oral cavity cancer. Study details: Patients mostly received three to four biweekly nivolumab doses at 3 mg/kg before surgery. Patients without progression received a fourth nivolumab dose around day 43, then surgical resection on days 50-56. Study outcomes and limitations: PBMC Gini-index clonality exceeded responders' in non-responders post-nivolumab.

V lost 4 bases, J lost 5 bases, and 9 bases stayed unmatched. Germline V gene lookup returns CDR1 SGHRS and CDR2 YFSETQ. There are 16 residues in the CDR3. Data came from immunoSEQ multiplex PCR; TCRdb stores just in-frame clones and leaves some out. The sample has approximately 68,000 clones, roughly 90% seen once; the top ten hold less than 3%. In its sample, this clone was seen a few times. What it binds is not known. Time point: after neoadjuvant nivolumab, at surgical resection. The chain is built from TRBV5-1 and TRBJ2-2; 9 positions agree with TRBD1. The TCR was taken from a person aged 35 to 85 with oral cavity squamous cell carcinoma. The source material was PBMCs, sampled after nivolumab (anti-PD-1) treatment. CDR3 in amino acids: CASSQPNRGPTGELFF. CDR3 in DNA: TGCGCCAGCAGCCAACCTAACAGGGGGCCTACCGGGGAGCTGTTTTTT.